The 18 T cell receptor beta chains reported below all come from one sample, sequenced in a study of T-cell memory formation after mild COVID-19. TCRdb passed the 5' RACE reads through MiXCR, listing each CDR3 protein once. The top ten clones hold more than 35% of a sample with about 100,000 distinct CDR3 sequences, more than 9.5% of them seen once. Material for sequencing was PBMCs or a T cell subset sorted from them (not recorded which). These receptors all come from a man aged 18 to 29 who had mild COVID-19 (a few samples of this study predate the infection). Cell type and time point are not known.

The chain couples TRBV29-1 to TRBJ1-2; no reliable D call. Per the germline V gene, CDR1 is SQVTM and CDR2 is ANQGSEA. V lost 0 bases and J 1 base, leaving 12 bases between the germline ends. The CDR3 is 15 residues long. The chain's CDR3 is CSVEESSALNYGYTF. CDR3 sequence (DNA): TGCAGCGTTGAAGAGTCAAGTGCCCTTAACTATGGCTACACCTTC.

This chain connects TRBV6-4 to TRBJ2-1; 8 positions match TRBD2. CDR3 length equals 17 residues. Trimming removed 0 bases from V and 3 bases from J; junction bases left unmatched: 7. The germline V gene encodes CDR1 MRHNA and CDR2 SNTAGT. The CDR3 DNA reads TGTGCCAGCAGTGACTCAAGCGGGCGGGGGGACTACAATGAGCAGTTCTTC. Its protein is CASSDSSGRGDYNEQFF.

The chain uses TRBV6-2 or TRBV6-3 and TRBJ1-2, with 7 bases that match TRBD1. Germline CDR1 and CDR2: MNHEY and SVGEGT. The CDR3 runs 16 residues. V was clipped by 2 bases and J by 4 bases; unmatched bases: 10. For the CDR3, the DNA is TGTGCCAGCAGTTACCGGAGAGTGGGGGACAGCTATGGCTACACCTTC. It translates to CASSYRRVGDSYGYTF.

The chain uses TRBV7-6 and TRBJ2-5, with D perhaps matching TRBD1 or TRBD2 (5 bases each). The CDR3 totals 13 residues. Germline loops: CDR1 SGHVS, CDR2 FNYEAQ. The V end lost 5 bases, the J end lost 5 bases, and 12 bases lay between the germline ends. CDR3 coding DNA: TGTGCCAGCAGCGAGGACTGGGGGGAGACCCAGTACTTC. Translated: CASSEDWGETQYF. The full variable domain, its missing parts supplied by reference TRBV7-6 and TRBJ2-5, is GAGVSQSPRYKVTKRGQDVALRCDPISGHVSLYWYRQALGQGPEFLTYFNYEAQQDKSGLPNDRFSAERPEGSISTLTIQRTEQRDSAMYRCASSEDWGETQYFGPGTRLLVL.

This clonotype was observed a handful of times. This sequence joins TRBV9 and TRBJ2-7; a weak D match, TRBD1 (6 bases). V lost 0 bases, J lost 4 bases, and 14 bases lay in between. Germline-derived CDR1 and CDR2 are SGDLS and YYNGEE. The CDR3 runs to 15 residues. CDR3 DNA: TGTGCCAGCAGCGTAGGATCGCAGGGGTCGTACGAGCAGTACTTC. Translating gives CASSVGSQGSYEQYF. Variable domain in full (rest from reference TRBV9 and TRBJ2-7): DSGVTQTPKHLITATGQRVTLRCSPRSGDLSVYWYQQSLDQGLQFLIQYYNGEERAKGNILERFSAQQFPDLHSELNLSSLELGDSALYFCASSVGSQGSYEQYFGPGTRLTVT.

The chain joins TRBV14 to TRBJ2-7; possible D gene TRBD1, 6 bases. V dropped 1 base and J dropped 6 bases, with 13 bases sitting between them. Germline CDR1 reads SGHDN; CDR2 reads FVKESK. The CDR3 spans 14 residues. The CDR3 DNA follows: TGTGCCAGCAGCCAAGCAACAGGGAGATCCGAGCAGTACTTC. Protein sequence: CASSQATGRSEQYF.

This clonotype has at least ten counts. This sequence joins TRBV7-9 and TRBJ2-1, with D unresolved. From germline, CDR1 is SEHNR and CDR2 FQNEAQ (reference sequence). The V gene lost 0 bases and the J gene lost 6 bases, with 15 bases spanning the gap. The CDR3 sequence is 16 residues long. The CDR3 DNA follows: TGTGCCAGCAGCTTAGCGCCCGGTGGTCTCAGCAATGAGCAGTTCTTC. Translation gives CASSLAPGGLSNEQFF.

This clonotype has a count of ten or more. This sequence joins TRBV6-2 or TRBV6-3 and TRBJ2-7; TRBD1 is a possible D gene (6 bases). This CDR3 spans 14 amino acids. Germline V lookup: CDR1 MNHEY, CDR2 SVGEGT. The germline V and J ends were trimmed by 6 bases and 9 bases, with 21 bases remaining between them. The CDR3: CASRTGTWTKGQYF. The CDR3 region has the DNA TGTGCCAGCAGAACCGGGACATGGACGAAAGGGCAGTACTTC.

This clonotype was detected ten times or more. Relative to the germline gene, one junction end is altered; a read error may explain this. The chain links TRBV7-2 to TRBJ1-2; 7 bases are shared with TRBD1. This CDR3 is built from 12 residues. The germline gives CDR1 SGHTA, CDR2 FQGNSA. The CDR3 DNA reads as TGTGCCAGCAGTTACTCCCGGGACAGAGAAAAATTC. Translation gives CASSYSRDREKF.

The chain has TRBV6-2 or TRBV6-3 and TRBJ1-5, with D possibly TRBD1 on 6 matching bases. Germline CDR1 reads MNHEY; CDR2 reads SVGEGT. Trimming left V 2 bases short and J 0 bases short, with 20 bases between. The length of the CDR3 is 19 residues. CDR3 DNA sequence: TGTGCCAGCAGTTACGATGGGGACAAAAGTCCGAGTAGCAATCAGCCCCAGCATTTT. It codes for CASSYDGDKSPSSNQPQHF.

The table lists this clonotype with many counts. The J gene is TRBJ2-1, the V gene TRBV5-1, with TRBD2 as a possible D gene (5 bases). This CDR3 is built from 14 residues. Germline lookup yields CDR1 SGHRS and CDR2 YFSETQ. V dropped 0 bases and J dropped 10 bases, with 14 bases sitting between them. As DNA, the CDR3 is TGCGCCAGCAGCTTGGCCATAGGACTCGTCGAGCAGTTCTTC. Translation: CASSLAIGLVEQFF.

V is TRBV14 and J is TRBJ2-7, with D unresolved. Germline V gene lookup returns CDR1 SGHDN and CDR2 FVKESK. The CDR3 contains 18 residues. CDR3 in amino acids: CASSKDSRDPVWTYEQYV. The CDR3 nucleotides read TGTGCCAGCAGCAAAGATTCCCGAGACCCCGTGTGGACCTACGAGCAGTACGTC.

The CDR3 coding sequence is TGTGCCACCAGTGCGGGCGGGTCGCAGCCCCAGCATTTT. This gives the protein CATSAGGSQPQHF. The V and J genes are TRBV24-1 and TRBJ1-5; D gene uncertain. This CDR3 has 13 residues. Per the germline V gene, CDR1 is KGHDR and CDR2 is SFDVKD. With 5 bases removed from V and 7 bases from J, the gap between germline ends came to 11 bases.

In nucleotides, the CDR3 is TGTGCCAGCAACGGGAATCTCCTTGGACAGAGTAATTCACCCCTCCACTTT. This codes for CASNGNLLGQSNSPLHF. The chain is built from TRBV5-5 and TRBJ1-6, with D possibly matching TRBD1 (6 bases). Germline V lookup: CDR1 SGHKS, CDR2 YYEKEE (reference sequence). This CDR3 is 17 amino acids long. V was pared by 6 bases and J by 6 bases, with 22 bases between. Full variable domain (outside the CDR3, taken from reference TRBV5-5 and TRBJ1-6): DAGVTQSPTHLIKTRGQQVTLRCSPISGHKSVSWYQQVLGQGPQFIFQYYEKEERGRGNFPDRFSARQFPNYSSELNVNALLLGDSALYLCASNGNLLGQSNSPLHFGNGTRLTVT.

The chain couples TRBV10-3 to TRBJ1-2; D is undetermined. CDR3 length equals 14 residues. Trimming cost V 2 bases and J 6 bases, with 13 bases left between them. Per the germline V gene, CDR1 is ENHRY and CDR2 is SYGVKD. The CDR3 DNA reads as TGTGCCATCAGTGAGCGGACTGACCTAGATGGCTACACCTTC. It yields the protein CAISERTDLDGYTF.

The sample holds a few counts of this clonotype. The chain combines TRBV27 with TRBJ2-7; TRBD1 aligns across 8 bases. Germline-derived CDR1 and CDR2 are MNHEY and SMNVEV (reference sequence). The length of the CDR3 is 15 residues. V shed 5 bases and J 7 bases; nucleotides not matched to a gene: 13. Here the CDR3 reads CASSPRDRYLGEQYF. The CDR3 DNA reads TGTGCCAGCAGTCCCCGGGACAGGTACCTGGGGGAGCAGTACTTC.

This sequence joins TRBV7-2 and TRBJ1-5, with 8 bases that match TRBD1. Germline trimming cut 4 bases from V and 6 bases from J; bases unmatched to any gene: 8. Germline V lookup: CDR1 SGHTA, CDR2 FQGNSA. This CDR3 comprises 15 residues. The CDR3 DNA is TGTGCCAGCAGCTCCGAGACAGGGGCCGCTCAGCCCCAGCATTTT. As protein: CASSSETGAAQPQHF.

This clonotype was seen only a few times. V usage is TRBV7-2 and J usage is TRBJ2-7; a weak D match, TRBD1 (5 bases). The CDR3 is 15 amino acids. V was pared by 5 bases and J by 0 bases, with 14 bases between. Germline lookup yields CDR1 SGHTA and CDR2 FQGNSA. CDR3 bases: TGTGCCAGCAGCCAAGGGGCCAGCCTCTCCTACGAGCAGTACTTC. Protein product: CASSQGASLSYEQYF.